The 12 T cell receptor beta chains presented below share a single source sample, sequenced in a study of cytomegalovirus exposure and HLA in healthy donors. Sequenced by immunoSEQ multiplex PCR; TCRdb stores in-frame clones only, minus some. The table has more than 150,000 clones, over 65% seen once; the top ten hold about 7%. Specimen: PBMCs. These receptors came from a man aged 18 to 30 in good health and CMV-seropositive.

Note on this clone: One end of the junction fails to match germline, which may point to a read error. The chain has TRBV7-9 and TRBJ2-3; 9 positions match TRBD1. Germline V gene data show CDR1 as SEHNR and CDR2 as FQNEAQ (reference sequence). The CDR3 runs 13 residues. The CDR3 sequence: CASSLAGQGTRRF. Written as DNA, the CDR3 is TGTGCCAGCAGTCTTGCGGGACAGGGTACGCGGCGGTTT.

The genes are TRBV12-2 and TRBJ1-2. TRBV12-2 is a recognized pseudogene. The CDR3 has 18 amino acids. CDR3 residues: CASRLALLEREFIYGYTF. DNA of the CDR3: TGTGCAAGTCGCTTAGCGCTTTTAGAAAGGGAGTTTATCTATGGCTACACCTTC.

This chain joins TRBV30 and TRBJ2-7; TRBD1 might be the D (6 bases). The V end was cut by 0 bases, the J end by 7 bases, with 16 bases between. This CDR3 is built from 14 residues. CDR1 is GTSNPN, CDR2 SVGIG, per germline (reference sequence). The CDR3 here is CAWSVIGGSGEQYF. CDR3 sequence (DNA): TGTGCCTGGAGTGTAATTGGGGGCTCGGGTGAGCAGTACTTC.

The genes are TRBV13 and TRBJ2-1, with 9 bases aligning to TRBD2. This CDR3 comprises 21 residues. J was trimmed by 0 bases and V by 4 bases; bases with no gene match: 19. Germline V gene lookup returns CDR1 PRHDT and CDR2 FYEKMQ (reference sequence). The CDR3 region has the DNA TGTGCCAGCAGCTCCCCCCTCGGGGTAGCGGGAGCGATTAGCTCCTACAATGAGCAGTTCTTC. Its translation is CASSSPLGVAGAISSYNEQFF. Filled out from reference TRBV13 and TRBJ2-1, the complete variable domain reads AAGVIQSPRHLIKEKRETATLKCYPIPRHDTVYWYQQGPGQDPQFLISFYEKMQSDKGSIPDRFSAQQFSDYHSELNMSSLELGDSALYFCASSSPLGVAGAISSYNEQFFGPGTRLTVL.

The chain is built from TRBV14 and TRBJ2-1; TRBD1 matches at 7 bases. Germline CDR1 is SGHDN and CDR2 is FVKESK. V was pared by 4 bases and J by 4 bases, with 4 bases of the junction left unmatched. The CDR3 consists of 14 residues. CDR3 sequence (DNA): TGTGCCAGCAGCCTCGGACAGGTTTACAATGAGCAGTTCTTC. Residues: CASSLGQVYNEQFF.

V gene TRBV9 combines with J gene TRBJ1-1; perhaps TRBD1 as D (5 bases). Trimming took off 0 bases at V and 11 bases at J, with 23 bases between the two ends. This CDR3 contains 16 residues. CDR1 SGDLS and CDR2 YYNGEE come from the germline V gene. CDR3 DNA: TGTGCCAGCAGCGTAGAATCCGGCAAGGTCAGAAAGGGGGCTTTCTTT. Translated: CASSVESGKVRKGAFF.

The chain joins TRBV19 to TRBJ2-2; D is undetermined. The germline V gene has CDR1 LNHDA and CDR2 SQIVND (reference sequence). Trimming removed 8 bases from V and 7 bases from J, with 8 bases in between. This CDR3 has 11 residues. DNA for the CDR3: TGTGCCAGTTGCGAGTTCGGGGAGCTGTTTTTT. Protein sequence: CASCEFGELFF.

This clone was counted between two and nine times. The J gene is TRBJ1-1, the V gene TRBV6-6; TRBD1 is a possible D gene (5 bases). The CDR3 loop spans 12 amino acids. V lost 7 bases and J lost 8, with 14 bases in between. Germline V gene data show CDR1 as MNHNY and CDR2 as SVGAGI (reference sequence). Here the CDR3 DNA reads TGTGCCAGCACTATCCCAGGGCCGGAAGCTTTCTTT. It yields the protein CASTIPGPEAFF.

This chain connects TRBV11-3 to TRBJ2-1, with D unresolved. The V end was cut by 1 base, the J end by 4 bases, with 5 bases between. This CDR3 is 13 amino acids long. Germline CDR1 reads SGHNT; CDR2 reads YENEEA. The CDR3 reads CASSLVRYNEQFF. The CDR3 region has the DNA TGTGCCAGCAGCTTAGTTCGTTACAATGAGCAGTTCTTC.

This clone was seen a handful of times. The rearrangement links TRBV5-4 to TRBJ1-2; 9 nucleotides agree with TRBD1. The length of the CDR3 is 17 residues. V lost 6 bases to trimming and J lost 4 bases; unmatched junction nucleotides: 16. Germline lookup yields CDR1 SGHNT and CDR2 YYREEE (reference sequence). The CDR3 spells CASTKGGTGLTGYGYTF. DNA of the CDR3: TGTGCCAGCACCAAAGGAGGGACAGGGCTTACCGGCTATGGCTACACCTTC.

The V call is TRBV5-1, the J call TRBJ2-5; 8 bases match TRBD1. V shed 4 bases and J 1 base; nucleotides not matched to a gene: 6. Germline assignment: CDR1 SGHRS and CDR2 YFSETQ. The length of the CDR3 is 15 residues. The CDR3 region has the DNA TGCGCCAGCAGCCTAAAGGGACAGGTCCAAGAGACCCAGTACTTC. This sequence encodes CASSLKGQVQETQYF. Full variable domain (rest looked up from reference TRBV5-1 and TRBJ2-5): KAGVTQTPRYLIKTRGQQVTLSCSPISGHRSVSWYQQTPGQGLQFLFEYFSETQRNKGNFPGRFSGRQFSNSRSEMNVSTLELGDSALYLCASSLKGQVQETQYFGPGTRLLVL.

This chain connects TRBV27 to TRBJ2-1; tentatively, D is TRBD2 (6 bases). V lost 4 bases to trimming and J lost 3 bases, with 16 bases between them. The CDR3 is 16 residues long. In germline, CDR1 is MNHEY, CDR2 SMNVEV (reference sequence). CDR3 sequence: CASSSRGTVGYNEQFF. As DNA, the CDR3 is TGTGCCAGCAGTTCGCGCGGGACTGTCGGCTACAATGAGCAGTTCTTC.